Presented here are 5 T cell receptor beta chains from one specimen sequenced in a study of blood T cell repertoires in COVID-19. Some clones are missing from TCRdb's copy, which holds only in-frame ones; the method was immunoSEQ multiplex PCR. The data hold about 25,000 clones, with roughly 89% observed a single time. The sequencing sample was made of peripheral blood. These receptors were obtained from a human donor in a cohort sampled during active COVID-19.

The V and J genes are TRBV7-2 and TRBJ2-3, with 9 bases matching TRBD2. Trimming cost V 1 base and J 5 bases; bases outside gene matches: 7. Germline loops: CDR1 SGHTA, CDR2 FQGNSA. The CDR3 contains 16 residues. CDR3 DNA sequence: TGTGCCAGCAGCTTAGATGGCGGGGGGGCGGGAGATACGCAGTATTTT. This codes for CASSLDGGGAGDTQYF.

The V and J genes are TRBV6-2 or TRBV6-3 and TRBJ2-7, with D possibly being TRBD1 (6 bases). V lost 2 bases and J lost 0, with 11 bases in between. The CDR3 extends over 15 amino acids. Germline CDR1 is MNHEY and CDR2 is SVGEGT. CDR3 protein: CASSYPQGYSYEQYF. The DNA for the CDR3 is TGTGCCAGCAGTTACCCTCAGGGGTACTCCTACGAGCAGTACTTC.

This sequence joins TRBV7-9 and TRBJ2-7, with 9 bases lining up with TRBD2. With V trimmed by 1 base and J by 0 bases, 4 bases remained unmatched. Germline-derived CDR1 and CDR2 are SEHNR and FQNEAQ (reference sequence). The CDR3 runs to 16 residues. DNA for the CDR3: TGTGCCAGCAGCTTAGATTTTAGCGGGGGCTCCTACGAGCAGTACTTC. This encodes CASSLDFSGGSYEQYF.

The rearrangement links TRBV7-2 to TRBJ2-2; TRBD2 matches at 7 bases. Germline trimming cut 1 base from V and 5 bases from J; bases unmatched to any gene: 1. This CDR3 contains 14 residues. Per germline, CDR1 SGHTA and CDR2 FQGNSA. DNA of the CDR3: TGTGCCAGCAGCTTAGACGGGAGGACCGGGGAGCTGTTTTTT. Translated, it gives CASSLDGRTGELFF.

The chain carries TRBV27 and TRBJ2-2; 7 bases line up with TRBD2. This CDR3 has 14 residues. CDR1 is MNHEY and CDR2 is SMNVEV in the germline V gene (reference sequence). V shed 5 bases and J 5 bases; nucleotides not matched to a gene: 5. CDR3 region: CASSLGTTTGELFF. CDR3 nucleotides: TGTGCCAGCAGTCTAGGGACTACAACCGGGGAGCTGTTTTTT.